This passage covers 14 T cell receptor beta chains from one sample sequenced in a study of Tregs in tolerant kidney transplant recipients. Libraries were prepared by immunoSEQ multiplex PCR; TCRdb keeps only in-frame clonotypes and omits some of them. This table has 98,000 or so clones, 90% appearing once. The sequenced sample was CD4+ T cells from blood, obtained before the transplant. The receptors were sampled from a human donor who received a combined kidney and bone marrow transplant.

The V gene is TRBV19, the J gene TRBJ1-6; D is perhaps TRBD1 (5 bases). With 5 bases removed from V and 6 bases from J, the gap between germline ends came to 5 bases. The germline CDR1 and CDR2 sequences are LNHDA and SQIVND (reference sequence). The CDR3 has 12 amino acids. The CDR3 spells CASSGANSPLHF. The DNA for the CDR3 is TGTGCCAGTAGTGGGGCTAATTCACCCCTCCACTTT.

This chain uses TRBV19 with TRBJ1-5; TRBD1 might be the D (5 bases). Germline V lookup: CDR1 LNHDA, CDR2 SQIVND (reference sequence). The CDR3 is 17 residues long. V lost 3 bases and J lost 7, with 22 bases in between. This CDR3 reads CASSMAVGRGLGQPQHF. The CDR3 nucleotides read TGTGCCAGTAGTATGGCCGTAGGGAGGGGCCTGGGGCAGCCCCAGCATTTT.

The chain combines TRBV5-1 with TRBJ2-2; 9 nucleotides align to TRBD1. The J segment lost 6 bases and the V segment lost 4 bases, leaving 7 bases of the junction unmatched. Looked up from germline, CDR1 is SGHRS and CDR2 is YFSETQ. This CDR3 comprises 15 residues. This CDR3 reads CASSPGDRVAGELFF. In DNA form, the CDR3 reads TGCGCCAGCAGCCCCGGGGACAGGGTTGCCGGGGAGCTGTTTTTT.

This rearrangement joins TRBV4-1 to TRBJ2-7; 7 bases are a match to TRBD2. The CDR3 is 16 amino acids. Trimming removed 1 base from V and 2 bases from J; junction bases left unmatched: 8. Germline V lookup: CDR1 MGHRA, CDR2 YSYEKL. This chain's CDR3 is CASSQGGGGPPYEQYF. The CDR3 coding sequence is TGCGCCAGCAGCCAAGGTGGCGGGGGACCCCCCTACGAGCAGTACTTC.

Concerning this clone: This same CDR3 is encoded by further DNA sequences in the sample. V gene TRBV11-3 combines with J gene TRBJ1-1; no clear D. Germline assignment: CDR1 SGHNT and CDR2 YENEEA. The V end was cut by 1 base, the J end by 3 bases, with 3 bases between. The CDR3 loop spans 12 amino acids. The chain's CDR3 is CASSLGDTEAFF. CDR3 bases: TGTGCCAGCAGCTTAGGAGACACTGAAGCTTTCTTT.

The chain recombines TRBV11-2 with TRBJ1-1; no definite D call. This CDR3 is 15 amino acids long. Germline values: CDR1 SGHAT, CDR2 FQNNGV. The germline V and J ends were trimmed by 0 bases and 0 bases, with 8 bases remaining between them. The CDR3 DNA is TGTGCCAGCAGCTTAGATGGAGGGCTGAACACTGAAGCTTTCTTT. The encoded protein is CASSLDGGLNTEAFF.

The chain employs TRBV6-6 and TRBJ2-3, with 9 bases fitting TRBD2. The CDR3 is 16 amino acids. With 0 bases clipped from V and 4 bases from J, the junction kept 5 bases outside the gene matches. Per germline, CDR1 MNHNY and CDR2 SVGAGI (reference sequence). The CDR3 DNA reads TGTGCCAGCAGTTACTCGCAGGCGGGAGGGCCAGATACGCAGTATTTT. Protein product: CASSYSQAGGPDTQYF.

This clone was detected only once. The rearrangement links TRBV6-4 to TRBJ2-7, with 9 bases matching TRBD1. From germline, CDR1 is MRHNA and CDR2 SNTAGT. J gave up 4 bases and V 6 bases, and 4 bases lay outside the gene matches. The CDR3 length is 13 residues. CDR3 sequence: CASSRGQGYEQYF. Here the CDR3 DNA reads TGTGCCAGCAGCCGGGGACAGGGATACGAGCAGTACTTC.

The rearrangement uses TRBV6-5 and TRBJ1-5; D is perhaps TRBD1 (6 bases). The CDR3 spans 13 residues. V lost 6 bases to trimming and J lost 6 bases, with 12 bases between them. Germline values: CDR1 MNHEY, CDR2 SVGAGI. The CDR3 protein is CASRDSAIQPQHF. In DNA, the CDR3 is TGTGCCAGCAGGGACAGCGCTATTCAGCCCCAGCATTTT.

This clone was counted only a few times. The chain is built from TRBV2 and TRBJ2-7; no definite D call. V was cut by 6 bases and J by 2 bases, with 11 bases left in between. CDR3 length: 13 amino acids. Germline V CDR1 and CDR2: SNHLY, FYNNEI. CDR3 residues: CASRYPSAYEQYF. The CDR3 bases are TGTGCCAGCAGGTATCCTTCTGCCTACGAGCAGTACTTC.

The chain couples TRBV7-9 to TRBJ1-1, with D perhaps matching TRBD1 (6 bases). Trimming stripped 0 bases from V and 0 bases from J, with 11 bases between. Per the germline V gene, CDR1 is SEHNR and CDR2 is FQNEAQ (reference sequence). There are 16 residues in the CDR3. The CDR3 DNA follows: TGTGCCAGCAGCTTAGCGCTGGGGGGGCTGAACACTGAAGCTTTCTTT. Protein: CASSLALGGLNTEAFF. The whole variable domain, remainder taken from reference TRBV7-9 and TRBJ1-1, is DTGVSQNPRHKITKRGQNVTFRCDPISEHNRLYWYRQTLGQGPEFLTYFQNEAQLEKSRLLSDRFSAERPKGSFSTLEIQRTEQGDSAMYLCASSLALGGLNTEAFFGQGTRLTVV.

The chain has TRBV28 and TRBJ1-1; 10 bases align to TRBD1. The V segment lost 8 bases and the J segment 4 bases; nucleotides outside the gene matches: 7. The CDR3 totals 14 residues. The germline V gene has CDR1 MDHEN and CDR2 SYDVKM. The CDR3 bases are TGTGCCAGCGCCGAAGGGACAGGGGCCACTGAAGCTTTCTTT. Its protein product is CASAEGTGATEAFF. The whole variable domain, remainder taken from reference TRBV28 and TRBJ1-1, is DVKVTQSSRYLVKRTGEKVFLECVQDMDHENMFWYRQDPGLGLRLIYFSYDVKMKEKGDIPEGYSVSREKKERFSLILESASTNQTSMYLCASAEGTGATEAFFGQGTRLTVV.

The rearrangement links TRBV5-1 to TRBJ2-7, with D maybe TRBD2 (5 bases). CDR3 length equals 15 residues. V shed 5 bases and J shed 0 bases, with 15 bases lying between them. The germline V gene encodes CDR1 SGHRS and CDR2 YFSETQ. The CDR3 loop is CASRHLAMSSYEQYF. For the CDR3, the DNA is TGCGCCAGCAGACACTTAGCGATGAGCTCCTACGAGCAGTACTTC.

The chain carries TRBV7-2 and TRBJ2-3, with unresolved D. Germline V lookup: CDR1 SGHTA, CDR2 FQGNSA. V was clipped by 5 bases and J by 1 base, with 10 bases between them. The CDR3 is 14 residues long. CDR3 nucleotides: TGTGCCAGCAGCCCGAGTCCCCGCACAGATACGCAGTATTTT. Its translation is CASSPSPRTDTQYF.